Listed below are T cell receptor beta chains from one sample, sequenced in a study of T cells in Graves' hyperthyroidism and ophthalmopathy. TCRdb reprocessed the multiplex PCR reads via MiXCR and lists one record per CDR3 protein. There are approximately 610,000 distinct CDR3 sequences in the sample; roughly 17% occur only once, and around 19% lies in the top ten. Sequencing was performed on blood. Receptors were obtained from a woman between 18 and 29 years old with Graves' hyperthyroidism. Both conserved end residues are part of each CDR3. A D gene is named only where the DNA matches it firmly. Size tells how often a clone was seen (once, few, many) or the class of an expanded clone, and some rows leave it out.

V	size	J	D	CDR3	DNA
TRBV7-2	many	TRBJ2-7	-	CASSSDGVSYEQYF	TGTGCCAGCAGCTCTGACGGAGTATCCTACGAGCAGTACTTC
TRBV7-6	-	TRBJ1-3	-	CASSLKEGNTIYF	TGTGCCAGCAGCTTAAAAGAGGGAAACACCATATATTTT
TRBV12-3/TRBV12-4	many	TRBJ2-1	-	CASRLSWNNEQFF	TGTGCCAGCAGATTGTCATGGAACAATGAGCAGTTCTTC
TRBV2	many	TRBJ2-5	TRBD1	CASRQGETQYF	TGTGCCAGTCGACAGGGCGAGACCCAGTACTTC
TRBV12-3/TRBV12-4	-	TRBJ2-7	-	CASSSGPGNYEQYF	TGTGCCAGCAGTTCCGGACCGGGAAACTACGAGCAGTACTTC
TRBV7-2	few	TRBJ1-6	-	CASSFTYNSPLHF	TGTGCCAGCAGCTTTACATATAATTCACCCCTCCACTTT
TRBV3-1	many	TRBJ2-2	-	CASKDFPLGELFF	TGTGCCAGCAAGGACTTCCCACTCGGGGAGCTGTTTTTT
TRBV6-4	many	TRBJ2-7	-	CASSPGPSSYEQYF	TGTGCCAGCAGTCCAGGACCCAGCTCCTACGAGCAGTACTTC
TRBV30	many	TRBJ1-3	-	CAWSAGSGNTIYF	TGTGCCTGGAGTGCAGGCTCTGGAAACACCATATATTTT
TRBV7-9	-	TRBJ1-2	-	CASRPNRVDGYTF	TGTGCCAGCAGACCAAACAGGGTTGATGGCTACACCTTC
TRBV11-2	many	TRBJ1-1	-	CASSPDRGVGTEAFF	TGTGCCAGCAGCCCGGACCGGGGCGTGGGCACTGAAGCTTTCTTT
TRBV6-2/TRBV6-3	-	TRBJ2-1	-	CASSYPFRDNEQFF	TGTGCCAGCAGTTACCCCTTTCGGGACAATGAGCAGTTCTTC
TRBV4-1	few	TRBJ1-5	-	CASSLRSDQPQHF	TGCGCCAGCAGCCTTCGGTCGGATCAGCCCCAGCATTTT
TRBV20-1	many	TRBJ2-5	-	CSARARGQETQYF	TGCAGTGCTAGAGCACGGGGCCAAGAGACCCAGTACTTC
TRBV7-2	many	TRBJ2-1	TRBD2	CASRPRLADNEQFF	TGTGCCAGCAGACCAAGACTAGCGGACAATGAGCAGTTCTTC
TRBV20-1	-	TRBJ2-2	TRBD2	CSGSAGGSTGELFF	TGCAGTGGTAGCGCGGGAGGGTCCACCGGGGAGCTGTTTTTT
TRBV6-1	-	TRBJ1-6	-	CASSESSYNSPLHF	TGTGCCTCCTCGGAGAGCTCCTATAATTCACCCCTCCACTTT
TRBV15	many	TRBJ1-4	-	CATSSRGTFITNEKLFF	TGTGCCACCAGCAGCCGCGGCACGTTCATAACTAATGAAAAACTGTTTTTT
TRBV7-9	many	TRBJ2-7	TRBD2	CASSSTPGLADYEQYF	TGTGCCAGCAGCTCAACCCCGGGACTAGCGGACTACGAGCAGTACTTC
TRBV4-2	many	TRBJ1-1	TRBD1	CASSPRTGDTEAFF	TGTGCCAGCTCACCACGGACAGGGGATACTGAAGCTTTCTTT
TRBV12-3/TRBV12-4	many	TRBJ2-3	-	CASSPPGRPSTDTQYF	TGTGCCAGCAGCCCCCCCGGCCGTCCTAGCACAGATACGCAGTATTTT
TRBV7-2	many	TRBJ1-5	-	CASSLRVTGTAVSPQHF	TGTGCCAGCAGCTTAAGGGTCACCGGGACCGCTGTTTCGCCCCAGCATTTT
TRBV20-1	-	TRBJ2-3	-	CSARDISSPGDTQYF	TGCAGTGCTAGGGACATTTCGAGCCCGGGAGATACGCAGTATTTT
TRBV20-1	few	TRBJ1-1	TRBD1	CSAYAGTANTEAFF	TGCAGTGCCTATGCCGGGACAGCGAACACTGAAGCTTTCTTT
TRBV20-1	-	TRBJ2-3	-	CSARDARRADTQYF	TGCAGTGCTAGAGATGCCCGGAGGGCAGATACGCAGTATTTT
TRBV7-9	many	TRBJ1-2	TRBD1	CASRPGGGSYGYTF	TGTGCCAGCAGACCAGGGGGAGGGTCGTATGGCTACACCTTC
TRBV5-1	-	TRBJ2-7	-	CASSFQGLVDEQYF	TGCGCCAGCAGCTTTCAGGGCTTAGTAGACGAGCAGTACTTC
TRBV3-1	many	TRBJ1-3	-	CASSQGGPGNTIYF	TGTGCCAGCAGCCAAGGAGGACCTGGAAACACCATATATTTT
TRBV6-5	many	TRBJ2-7	-	CASSYSYPGVYEQYF	TGTGCCAGCAGTTACTCGTATCCAGGGGTCTACGAGCAGTACTTC
TRBV28	many	TRBJ1-5	-	CASSSLGQPDNQPQHF	TGTGCCAGCAGTTCTCTGGGCCAGCCTGATAATCAGCCCCAGCATTTT
TRBV12-3/TRBV12-4	many	TRBJ2-1	-	CASSLGGPHGGNEQFF	TGTGCCAGCAGTTTAGGAGGCCCCCACGGAGGGAATGAGCAGTTCTTC
TRBV7-9	many	TRBJ2-5	-	CATRGTQETQYF	TGTGCCACCCGGGGGACCCAAGAGACCCAGTACTTC
TRBV7-9	few	TRBJ1-4	TRBD1	CASSVIPGQNEKLFF	TGTGCCAGCAGCGTAATACCGGGACAGAATGAAAAACTGTTTTTT
TRBV4-3	-	TRBJ2-7	-	CASSQQGSYEQYF	TGCGCCAGCAGCCAGCAGGGTTCCTACGAGCAGTACTTC
TRBV19	-	TRBJ2-1	TRBD1	CASNRGLFNEQFF	TGTGCCAGTAACAGGGGGTTATTTAATGAGCAGTTCTTC
TRBV10-2	many	TRBJ2-7	-	CASSDRAQVHEQYF	TGCGCCAGCAGTGACAGGGCGCAGGTACACGAGCAGTACTTC
TRBV7-2	-	TRBJ2-7	-	CASSLGASSRYEQYF	TGTGCCAGCAGCTTAGGGGCTAGCAGCCGGTACGAGCAGTACTTC